Listed below are T cell receptor beta chains from one sample, sequenced in a study of T cells in Graves' hyperthyroidism and ophthalmopathy. MiXCR was run by TCRdb on the multiplex PCR reads, yielding one entry per CDR3 protein. The table records some 600,000 distinct CDR3 sequences, approximately 44% of them present only once. Sequenced material: peripheral blood or thyroid tissue (not recorded which). The receptors derive from a woman aged 18-29 years with Graves' hyperthyroidism. Both conserved end residues are part of each CDR3. A D gene is named only where the DNA matches it firmly. Size tells how often a clone was seen (once, few, many) or the class of an expanded clone, and some rows leave it out.

j_gene: TRBJ1-1; v_gene: TRBV7-2; d_gene: -; len: 15; abundance: -; CDR3nt: TGTGCCAGCAGCCCCGAAAGGACCGATGTCACTGAAGCTTTCTTT; CDR3aa: CASSPERTDVTEAFF
j_gene: TRBJ1-5; v_gene: TRBV10-3; d_gene: TRBD1; len: 15; abundance: -; CDR3nt: TGTGCCAGCAGTTACGCGGGACAGGGAGATCAGCCCCAGCATTTT; CDR3aa: CASSYAGQGDQPQHF
j_gene: TRBJ1-1; v_gene: TRBV10-3; d_gene: TRBD1; len: 14; abundance: few; CDR3nt: TGTGCCACCCAGAGGACAGGGGGGAACACTGAAGCTTTCTTT; CDR3aa: CATQRTGGNTEAFF
j_gene: TRBJ1-1; v_gene: TRBV29-1; d_gene: TRBD1; len: 12; abundance: few; CDR3nt: TGCAGCGTTGAGGACAGGGGCGGTGAAGCTTTCTTT; CDR3aa: CSVEDRGGEAFF
j_gene: TRBJ1-4; v_gene: TRBV11-3; d_gene: -; len: 16; abundance: few; CDR3nt: TGCGCCAGCAGCCAAGATAGGGTCCTCACGGGTGAAAAACTGTTTTTT; CDR3aa: CASSQDRVLTGEKLFF
j_gene: TRBJ2-7; v_gene: TRBV12-5; d_gene: -; len: 17; abundance: -; CDR3nt: TGTGCTAGTGGTTTGGTACTGACAGCCACTTCCTCCTACGAGCAGTACTTC; CDR3aa: CASGLVLTATSSYEQYF
j_gene: TRBJ2-5; v_gene: TRBV20-1; d_gene: -; len: 14; abundance: -; CDR3nt: TGCAGTGCTAGCCGGGGACCGATACAAGAGACCCAGTACTTC; CDR3aa: CSASRGPIQETQYF
j_gene: TRBJ1-1; v_gene: TRBV29-1; d_gene: -; len: 14; abundance: -; CDR3nt: TGCAGCGAGAGGGGACTAGCGGGGGACACTGAAGCTTTCTTT; CDR3aa: CSERGLAGDTEAFF
j_gene: TRBJ1-5; v_gene: TRBV7-8; d_gene: -; len: 14; abundance: many; CDR3nt: TGTGCCAGCAGCTTTGTGGAGGGCGGTCAGCCCCAGCATTTT; CDR3aa: CASSFVEGGQPQHF
j_gene: TRBJ2-5; v_gene: TRBV4-2; d_gene: TRBD2; len: 16; abundance: -; CDR3nt: TGTGCCAGCAGCCAAGAAGGGACTAGCGGTCAGGAGACCCAGTACTTC; CDR3aa: CASSQEGTSGQETQYF
j_gene: TRBJ1-2; v_gene: TRBV11-2; d_gene: TRBD1; len: 15; abundance: -; CDR3nt: TGTGCCAGCAGTTTCGGGACAGGAGACTACTATGGCTACACCTTC; CDR3aa: CASSFGTGDYYGYTF
j_gene: TRBJ2-7; v_gene: TRBV9; d_gene: -; len: 14; abundance: few; CDR3nt: TGTGCCAGCAGCGTAGGCGGGACAGATACGGAGCAGTACTTC; CDR3aa: CASSVGGTDTEQYF
j_gene: TRBJ1-1; v_gene: TRBV5-1; d_gene: -; len: 16; abundance: -; CDR3nt: TGCGCCAGCAGCTTTTTTTCCTCCCTCTCGGACACTGAAGCTTTCTTT; CDR3aa: CASSFFSSLSDTEAFF
j_gene: TRBJ1-2; v_gene: TRBV13; d_gene: -; len: 15; abundance: once; CDR3nt: TGTGCCAGCAGCTTGACCGGACAGTCTAACTATGGCTACACCTTC; CDR3aa: CASSLTGQSNYGYTF
j_gene: TRBJ2-5; v_gene: TRBV7-9; d_gene: -; len: 14; abundance: many; CDR3nt: TGTGCCAGCAGCTTTGACCGGGACGAAGAGACCCAGTACTTC; CDR3aa: CASSFDRDEETQYF
j_gene: TRBJ2-5; v_gene: TRBV5-1; d_gene: TRBD2; len: 17; abundance: -; CDR3nt: TGCGCCAGCAGCTTGTACATCATGGCTAGCGGAAAAGAGACCCAGTACTTC; CDR3aa: CASSLYIMASGKETQYF
j_gene: TRBJ1-4; v_gene: TRBV7-8; d_gene: -; len: 17; abundance: many; CDR3nt: TGTGCCAGCAGCTTAAGCGAGGGGAGTTCATGGCAGGAAAAACTGTTTTTT; CDR3aa: CASSLSEGSSWQEKLFF
j_gene: TRBJ2-5; v_gene: TRBV24-1; d_gene: -; len: 13; abundance: -; CDR3nt: TGTGCCACCAGTGATTCGGTGGGAGGGACCCAGTACTTC; CDR3aa: CATSDSVGGTQYF
j_gene: TRBJ1-5; v_gene: TRBV2; d_gene: -; len: 14; abundance: -; CDR3nt: TGTGCCAGCAGTGAACCGGGGGGCGGTCAGCCCCAGCATTTT; CDR3aa: CASSEPGGGQPQHF
j_gene: TRBJ1-1; v_gene: TRBV7-3; d_gene: -; len: 13; abundance: few; CDR3nt: TGTGCCAGCAGCTATACAGTGAACACTGAAGCTTTCTTT; CDR3aa: CASSYTVNTEAFF
j_gene: TRBJ2-1; v_gene: TRBV24-1; d_gene: TRBD1; len: 14; abundance: few; CDR3nt: TGTGCCACCAGTGATGGGGACAGTTACAATGAGCAGTTCTTC; CDR3aa: CATSDGDSYNEQFF
j_gene: TRBJ2-5; v_gene: TRBV6-1; d_gene: TRBD1; len: 16; abundance: -; CDR3nt: TGTGCCAGCACGCTACCACGGGACAGTAAGCAAGAGACCCAGTACTTC; CDR3aa: CASTLPRDSKQETQYF
j_gene: TRBJ2-7; v_gene: TRBV7-3; d_gene: TRBD1; len: 15; abundance: -; CDR3nt: TGCGCCAGCAGCCAAGATCCGTCAGGGGGCAACGAGCAGTACTTC; CDR3aa: CASSQDPSGGNEQYF
j_gene: TRBJ1-1; v_gene: TRBV11-1; d_gene: TRBD1; len: 13; abundance: many; CDR3nt: TGTGCCAGCAGCTTCGGGACAGCGGCTGAAGCTTTCTTT; CDR3aa: CASSFGTAAEAFF
j_gene: TRBJ2-7; v_gene: TRBV12-3/TRBV12-4; d_gene: TRBD1; len: 15; abundance: few; CDR3nt: TGTGCCAGCAGTTTCCCTGACAGGGGGCTCTACGAGCAGTACTTC; CDR3aa: CASSFPDRGLYEQYF
j_gene: TRBJ2-5; v_gene: TRBV7-8; d_gene: TRBD1; len: 14; abundance: -; CDR3nt: TGTGCCAGCAGCCAGGGACAGCAACAAGAGACCCAGTACTTC; CDR3aa: CASSQGQQQETQYF
j_gene: TRBJ2-7; v_gene: TRBV7-8; d_gene: -; len: 12; abundance: few; CDR3nt: TGTGCCAGCAGCCCATACCCATCCGAGCAGTACTTC; CDR3aa: CASSPYPSEQYF
j_gene: TRBJ2-5; v_gene: TRBV7-9; d_gene: -; len: 15; abundance: -; CDR3nt: TGTGCCAGCATCATAACAACAGAGGGCCAAGAGACCCAGTACTTC; CDR3aa: CASIITTEGQETQYF
j_gene: TRBJ1-2; v_gene: TRBV29-1; d_gene: TRBD1; len: 13; abundance: many; CDR3nt: TGCAGCGTTGAAATACAGGGGAGCTATGGCTACACCTTC; CDR3aa: CSVEIQGSYGYTF
j_gene: TRBJ1-5; v_gene: TRBV2; d_gene: -; len: 13; abundance: -; CDR3nt: TGTGCCAGCAGTGCCTCCCTCAATCAGCCCCAGCATTTT; CDR3aa: CASSASLNQPQHF
j_gene: TRBJ2-3; v_gene: TRBV29-1; d_gene: -; len: 15; abundance: -; CDR3nt: TGCAGCGTTGAAGGCTCTGGGGGCGGCACAGATACGCAGTATTTT; CDR3aa: CSVEGSGGGTDTQYF
j_gene: TRBJ1-2; v_gene: TRBV20-1; d_gene: -; len: 11; abundance: many; CDR3nt: TGCAGTGCTAGAGGGTCAGGGAGCTACACCTTC; CDR3aa: CSARGSGSYTF
j_gene: TRBJ1-1; v_gene: TRBV7-3; d_gene: TRBD1; len: 15; abundance: -; CDR3nt: TGTGCCAGCAGCTCCCGGGACAGGGGACACACTGAAGCTTTCTTT; CDR3aa: CASSSRDRGHTEAFF
j_gene: TRBJ1-5; v_gene: TRBV19; d_gene: -; len: 15; abundance: -; CDR3nt: TGTGCCAGTAGTATAGATCCTAATAGCAATCAGCCCCAGCATTTT; CDR3aa: CASSIDPNSNQPQHF
j_gene: TRBJ1-1; v_gene: TRBV2; d_gene: -; len: 11; abundance: -; CDR3nt: TGTGCCAGCAGTACCGGGTTTGAAGCTTTCTTT; CDR3aa: CASSTGFEAFF
j_gene: TRBJ1-6; v_gene: TRBV10-3; d_gene: -; len: 13; abundance: many; CDR3nt: TGTGCCATCAGTGAGGGTGACAGGTCGGCCCTCCACTTT; CDR3aa: CAISEGDRSALHF
j_gene: TRBJ1-6; v_gene: TRBV7-2; d_gene: -; len: 12; abundance: -; CDR3nt: TGTGCCAGCAGCCCACAGTATTCACCCCTCCACTTT; CDR3aa: CASSPQYSPLHF
j_gene: TRBJ1-5; v_gene: TRBV2; d_gene: TRBD1; len: 12; abundance: once; CDR3nt: TGTGCCAGCAGTGAGGCGGGACAGCGCCAACATTTT; CDR3aa: CASSEAGQRQHF
j_gene: TRBJ2-5; v_gene: TRBV10-3; d_gene: TRBD1; len: 15; abundance: -; CDR3nt: TGTGCCATCAGTGAGACAGGGGGCGCGGGGAAGACCCAGTACTTC; CDR3aa: CAISETGGAGKTQYF
j_gene: TRBJ1-1; v_gene: TRBV12-3/TRBV12-4; d_gene: -; len: 12; abundance: -; CDR3nt: TGTGCCAGCAGTCCTGGACCTTTCGAAGCTTTCTTT; CDR3aa: CASSPGPFEAFF
j_gene: TRBJ2-2; v_gene: TRBV25-1; d_gene: -; len: 15; abundance: once; CDR3nt: TGTGCCAGCAGCTCCGGACTGACTGAAACGGGGGAGCTGTTTTTT; CDR3aa: CASSSGLTETGELFF
j_gene: TRBJ2-7; v_gene: TRBV7-8; d_gene: -; len: 14; abundance: -; CDR3nt: TGCGCCAGCAGGATGGCAGAAACAACCTACGAGCAGTACTTC; CDR3aa: CASRMAETTYEQYF
j_gene: TRBJ2-7; v_gene: TRBV14; d_gene: TRBD2; len: 16; abundance: -; CDR3nt: TGTGCCAGCAGCCAAGCGCTAGCGGGAGGGCCGATGGAGCAGTACTTC; CDR3aa: CASSQALAGGPMEQYF
j_gene: TRBJ2-7; v_gene: TRBV12-3/TRBV12-4; d_gene: TRBD1; len: 14; abundance: -; CDR3nt: TGTGCCAGCTCTGACCGGGACAGGGTGTACGAGCAGTACTTC; CDR3aa: CASSDRDRVYEQYF
j_gene: TRBJ2-5; v_gene: TRBV20-1; d_gene: TRBD2; len: 15; abundance: few; CDR3nt: TGCAGTGCTAGAGATCGGCTAGCGGGTTGGGAGACCCAGTACTTC; CDR3aa: CSARDRLAGWETQYF
j_gene: TRBJ1-2; v_gene: TRBV29-1; d_gene: TRBD1; len: 13; abundance: few; CDR3nt: TGCAGCGCAGCCGGGACAGGTTTCTATGGCTACACCTTC; CDR3aa: CSAAGTGFYGYTF
j_gene: TRBJ1-2; v_gene: TRBV25-1; d_gene: -; len: 14; abundance: -; CDR3nt: TGTGCCTGCAGTGCGCTGGGAATTCCCTATGGCTACACCTTC; CDR3aa: CACSALGIPYGYTF
j_gene: TRBJ1-1; v_gene: TRBV7-2; d_gene: -; len: 14; abundance: few; CDR3nt: TGTGCCAGCAGCTTATCGGGGGCGAGGACTGAAGCTTTCTTT; CDR3aa: CASSLSGARTEAFF
j_gene: TRBJ2-5; v_gene: TRBV25-1; d_gene: -; len: 14; abundance: -; CDR3nt: TGTGCCAGCTCACCGTTTGCAGGAAAAGAGACCCAGTACTTC; CDR3aa: CASSPFAGKETQYF
j_gene: TRBJ1-1; v_gene: TRBV3-1; d_gene: -; len: 11; abundance: many; CDR3nt: TGTGCCAGCAGTCAAAGCACTGAAGCTTTCTTT; CDR3aa: CASSQSTEAFF
j_gene: TRBJ1-2; v_gene: TRBV12-3/TRBV12-4; d_gene: -; len: 13; abundance: -; CDR3nt: TGTACCAGCAGTTACGAATTTAACTATGGCTACACCTTC; CDR3aa: CTSSYEFNYGYTF
j_gene: TRBJ2-5; v_gene: TRBV20-1; d_gene: TRBD2; len: 14; abundance: -; CDR3nt: TGCAGTGCTAGAGAGGCTAGCGGTAAAGAGACCCAGTACTTC; CDR3aa: CSAREASGKETQYF
j_gene: TRBJ1-6; v_gene: TRBV7-2; d_gene: -; len: 18; abundance: -; CDR3nt: TGTGCCAGCAGCCAATCAACCGGGACACGGAGGGGGACCTCACCCCTCCACTTT; CDR3aa: CASSQSTGTRRGTSPLHF
j_gene: TRBJ2-5; v_gene: TRBV3-1; d_gene: -; len: 18; abundance: -; CDR3nt: TGTGCCAGCAGCCATTCCTGGGGGGGCGGGAGTGACGTGAAGACCCAGTACTTC; CDR3aa: CASSHSWGGGSDVKTQYF
j_gene: TRBJ1-5; v_gene: TRBV2; d_gene: -; len: 15; abundance: -; CDR3nt: TGTGCCAGCAGTGCAGGGGCGGACGGGGCTCAGCCCCAGCATTTT; CDR3aa: CASSAGADGAQPQHF
j_gene: TRBJ1-2; v_gene: TRBV10-3; d_gene: TRBD1; len: 13; abundance: few; CDR3nt: TGTGCCATCAGTGAGTCGACAGGGGGCGGCTACACCTTC; CDR3aa: CAISESTGGGYTF
j_gene: TRBJ2-5; v_gene: TRBV24-1; d_gene: TRBD2; len: 16; abundance: -; CDR3nt: TGTGCCACCAGTGACGGGCCAGGGACTAGCGGCCGGACCCAGTACTTC; CDR3aa: CATSDGPGTSGRTQYF
j_gene: TRBJ1-6; v_gene: TRBV25-1; d_gene: -; len: 17; abundance: -; CDR3nt: TGTGCCAGCAGTGCTAGAGACCCTCGGGGCTATGATTCACCCCTCCACTTT; CDR3aa: CASSARDPRGYDSPLHF
j_gene: TRBJ1-2; v_gene: TRBV10-3; d_gene: -; len: 14; abundance: few; CDR3nt: TGTGCCAGCAGTTCCTCGGGGAAGGACTATGGCTACACCTTC; CDR3aa: CASSSSGKDYGYTF